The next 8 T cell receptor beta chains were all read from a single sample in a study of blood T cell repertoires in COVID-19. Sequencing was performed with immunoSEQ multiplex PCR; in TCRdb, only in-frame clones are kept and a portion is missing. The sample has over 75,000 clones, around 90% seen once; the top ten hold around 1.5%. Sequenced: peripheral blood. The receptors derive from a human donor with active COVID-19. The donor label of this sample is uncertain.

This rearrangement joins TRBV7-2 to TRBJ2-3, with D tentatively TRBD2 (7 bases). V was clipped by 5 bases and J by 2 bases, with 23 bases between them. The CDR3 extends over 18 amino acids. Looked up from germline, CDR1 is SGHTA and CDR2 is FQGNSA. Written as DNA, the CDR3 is TGTGCCAGCAGCAATACCGCTCGTGCGGGGGCCCTCACAGATACGCAGTATTTT. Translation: CASSNTARAGALTDTQYF.

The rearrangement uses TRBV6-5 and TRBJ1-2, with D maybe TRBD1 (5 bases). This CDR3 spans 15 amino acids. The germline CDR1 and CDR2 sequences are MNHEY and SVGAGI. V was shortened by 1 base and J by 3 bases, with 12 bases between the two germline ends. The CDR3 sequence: CASSYFGGTHYGYTF. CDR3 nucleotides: TGTGCCAGCAGTTACTTCGGGGGGACTCACTATGGCTACACCTTC.

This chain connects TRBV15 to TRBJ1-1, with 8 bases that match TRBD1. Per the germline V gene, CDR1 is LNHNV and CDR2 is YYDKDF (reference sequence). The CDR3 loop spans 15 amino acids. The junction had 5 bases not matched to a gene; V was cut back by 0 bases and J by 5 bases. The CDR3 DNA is TGTGCCACCAGCAGAGATCTACAGGGGGGGACTGAAGCTTTCTTT. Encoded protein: CATSRDLQGGTEAFF.

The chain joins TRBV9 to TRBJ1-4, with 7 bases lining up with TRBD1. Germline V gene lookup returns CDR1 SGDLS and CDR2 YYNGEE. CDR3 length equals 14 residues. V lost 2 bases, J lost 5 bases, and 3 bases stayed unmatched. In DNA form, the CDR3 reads TGTGCCAGCAGCGTGTCAGGGGGGAATGAAAAACTGTTTTTT. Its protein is CASSVSGGNEKLFF.

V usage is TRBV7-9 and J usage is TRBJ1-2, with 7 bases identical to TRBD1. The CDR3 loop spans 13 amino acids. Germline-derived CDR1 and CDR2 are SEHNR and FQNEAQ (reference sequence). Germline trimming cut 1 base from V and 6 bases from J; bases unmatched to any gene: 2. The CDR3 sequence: CASSLGGTDGYTF. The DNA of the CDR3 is TGTGCCAGCAGCTTAGGGGGGACAGATGGCTACACCTTC.

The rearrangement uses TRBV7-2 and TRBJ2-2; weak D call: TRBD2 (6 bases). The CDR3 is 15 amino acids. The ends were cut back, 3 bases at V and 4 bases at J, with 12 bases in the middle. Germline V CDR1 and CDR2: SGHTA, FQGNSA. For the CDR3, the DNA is TGTGCCAGCAGCTTTGGCAAGGGAGGCACCGGGGAGCTGTTTTTT. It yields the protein CASSFGKGGTGELFF.

DNA of the CDR3: TGCGCCAGCAGGACACATGGGCAAGAGACCCAGTACTTC. It yields the protein CASRTHGQETQYF. The chain combines TRBV5-1 with TRBJ2-5; D is uncertain. The V gene lost 5 bases and the J gene lost 2 bases, with 10 bases spanning the gap. Per the germline V gene, CDR1 is SGHRS and CDR2 is YFSETQ. The CDR3 extends over 13 amino acids.

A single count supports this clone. The CDR3 sequence is CASSLNAEPREGYTF. For the CDR3, the DNA is TGCGCCAGCAGCCTCAATGCCGAGCCTAGGGAGGGCTACACCTTC. V is TRBV5-1 and J is TRBJ1-2; D is unclear. Germline CDR1 reads SGHRS; CDR2 reads YFSETQ. There are 15 residues in the CDR3. The V gene lost 4 bases and the J gene lost 8 bases, with 21 bases spanning the gap.